This TCR beta chain was sequenced for a study of blood T cell repertoires in COVID-19. Profiled with immunoSEQ multiplex PCR; TCRdb holds only in-frame clones, not every one. The table records about 180,000 clones, approximately 85% of them present only once. V lost 4 bases and J lost 7, with 11 bases in between. Germline CDR1 reads SGHKS; CDR2 reads YYEKEE (reference sequence). The CDR3 is 12 amino acids. This chain uses TRBV5-5 with TRBJ1-1; D is undetermined. This clonotype was obtained from a human donor with active or convalescent COVID-19. The donor label of this sample is uncertain. Sequenced: peripheral blood. The CDR3 sequence is CASSPTPFEAFF. The DNA of the CDR3 is TGTGCCAGCAGCCCAACACCGTTTGAAGCTTTCTTT.